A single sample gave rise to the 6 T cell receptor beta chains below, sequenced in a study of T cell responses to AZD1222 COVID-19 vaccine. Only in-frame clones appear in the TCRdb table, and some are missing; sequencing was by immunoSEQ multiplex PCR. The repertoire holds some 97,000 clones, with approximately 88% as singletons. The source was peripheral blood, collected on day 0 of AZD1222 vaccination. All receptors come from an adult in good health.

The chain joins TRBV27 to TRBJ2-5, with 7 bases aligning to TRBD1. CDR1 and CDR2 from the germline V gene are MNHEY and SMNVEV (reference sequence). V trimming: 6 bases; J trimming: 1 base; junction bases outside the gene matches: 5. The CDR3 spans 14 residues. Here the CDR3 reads CASRERGLQETQYF. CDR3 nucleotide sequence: TGTGCCAGCAGAGAAAGGGGGCTCCAAGAGACCCAGTACTTC.

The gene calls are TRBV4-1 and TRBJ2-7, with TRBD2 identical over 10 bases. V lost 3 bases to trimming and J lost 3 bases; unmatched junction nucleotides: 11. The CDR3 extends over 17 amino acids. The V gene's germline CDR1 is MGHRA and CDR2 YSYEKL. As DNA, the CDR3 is TGCGCCAGCAGCCAGAGGGCTGATCCTAGCGGGAGCTACGAGCAGTACTTC. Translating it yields CASSQRADPSGSYEQYF.

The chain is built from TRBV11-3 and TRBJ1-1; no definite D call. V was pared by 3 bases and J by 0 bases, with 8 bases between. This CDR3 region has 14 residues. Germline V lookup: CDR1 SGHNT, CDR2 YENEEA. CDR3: CASSFQQMNTEAFF. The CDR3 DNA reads TGTGCCAGCAGCTTCCAACAGATGAACACTGAAGCTTTCTTT.

CDR3 residues: CASSPSQGASGNTIYF. DNA of the CDR3: TGTGCCAGCAGCCCATCTCAGGGGGCCTCTGGAAACACCATATATTTT. V and J are TRBV11-2 and TRBJ1-3, with TRBD1 identical over 8 bases. V gave up 5 bases and J gave up 0 bases; unmatched junction bases: 6. Germline V gene sequence: CDR1 SGHAT, CDR2 FQNNGV. The CDR3 runs 16 residues.

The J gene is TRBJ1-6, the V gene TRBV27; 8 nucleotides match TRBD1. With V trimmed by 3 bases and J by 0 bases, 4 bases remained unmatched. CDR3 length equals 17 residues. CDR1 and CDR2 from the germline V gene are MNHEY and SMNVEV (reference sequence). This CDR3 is CASSFTGGSSYNSPLHF. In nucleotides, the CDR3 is TGTGCCAGCAGTTTCACAGGGGGGAGCTCCTATAATTCACCCCTCCACTTT.

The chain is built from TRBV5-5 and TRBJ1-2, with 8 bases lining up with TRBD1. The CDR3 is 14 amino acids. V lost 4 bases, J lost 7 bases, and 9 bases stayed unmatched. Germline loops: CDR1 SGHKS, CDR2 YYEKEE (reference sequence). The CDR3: CASSAPDRALGYTF. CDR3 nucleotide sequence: TGTGCCAGCAGCGCGCCGGACAGGGCCCTTGGCTACACCTTC. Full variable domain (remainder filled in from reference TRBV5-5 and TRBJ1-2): DAGVTQSPTHLIKTRGQQVTLRCSPISGHKSVSWYQQVLGQGPQFIFQYYEKEERGRGNFPDRFSARQFPNYSSELNVNALLLGDSALYLCASSAPDRALGYTFGSGTRLTVV.